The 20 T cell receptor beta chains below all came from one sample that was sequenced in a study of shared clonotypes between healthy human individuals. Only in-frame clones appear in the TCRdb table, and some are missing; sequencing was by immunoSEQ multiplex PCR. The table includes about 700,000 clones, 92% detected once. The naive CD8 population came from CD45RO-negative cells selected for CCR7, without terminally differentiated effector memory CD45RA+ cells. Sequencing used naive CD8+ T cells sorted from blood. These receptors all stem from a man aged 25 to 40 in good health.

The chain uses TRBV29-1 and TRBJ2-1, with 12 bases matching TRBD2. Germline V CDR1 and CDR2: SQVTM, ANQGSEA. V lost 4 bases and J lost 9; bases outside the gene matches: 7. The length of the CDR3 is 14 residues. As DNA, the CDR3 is TGCAGCGTTGGCCCGGAACTAGCGGGAGGTGAGCAGTTCTTC. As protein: CSVGPELAGGEQFF.

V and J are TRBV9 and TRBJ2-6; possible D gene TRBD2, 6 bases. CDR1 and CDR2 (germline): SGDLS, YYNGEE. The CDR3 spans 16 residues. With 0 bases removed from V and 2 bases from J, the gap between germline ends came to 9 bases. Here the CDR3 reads CASSVDGGAGANVLTF. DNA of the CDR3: TGTGCCAGCAGCGTAGACGGGGGAGCTGGGGCCAACGTCCTGACTTTC.

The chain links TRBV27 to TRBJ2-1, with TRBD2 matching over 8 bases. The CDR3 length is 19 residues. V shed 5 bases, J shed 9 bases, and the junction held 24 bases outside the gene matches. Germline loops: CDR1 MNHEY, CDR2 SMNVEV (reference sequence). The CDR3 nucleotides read TGTGCCAGCAGTCCCCAGGGGTTAATACGTATGGGAGCGGGAGCTGAGCAGTTCTTC. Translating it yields CASSPQGLIRMGAGAEQFF.

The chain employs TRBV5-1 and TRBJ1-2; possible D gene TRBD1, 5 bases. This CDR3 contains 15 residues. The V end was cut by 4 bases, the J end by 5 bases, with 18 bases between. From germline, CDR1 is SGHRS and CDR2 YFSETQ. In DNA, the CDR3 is TGCGCCAGCAGCCTGGACAAGCCTCTTGGGTATGGCTACACCTTC. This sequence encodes CASSLDKPLGYGYTF.

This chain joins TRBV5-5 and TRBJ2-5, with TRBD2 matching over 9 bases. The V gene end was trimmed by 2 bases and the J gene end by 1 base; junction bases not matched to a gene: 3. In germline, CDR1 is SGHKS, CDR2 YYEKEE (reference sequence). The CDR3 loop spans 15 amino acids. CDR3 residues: CASSFVREGQETQYF. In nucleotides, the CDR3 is TGTGCCAGCAGCTTTGTGCGGGAGGGCCAAGAGACCCAGTACTTC. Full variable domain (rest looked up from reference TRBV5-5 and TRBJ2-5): DAGVTQSPTHLIKTRGQQVTLRCSPISGHKSVSWYQQVLGQGPQFIFQYYEKEERGRGNFPDRFSARQFPNYSSELNVNALLLGDSALYLCASSFVREGQETQYFGPGTRLLVL.

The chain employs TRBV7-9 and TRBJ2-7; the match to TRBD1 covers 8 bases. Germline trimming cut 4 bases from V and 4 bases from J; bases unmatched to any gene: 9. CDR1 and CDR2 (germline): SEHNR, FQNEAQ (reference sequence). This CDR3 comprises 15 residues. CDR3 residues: CASSSPRDRLYEQYF. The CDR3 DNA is TGTGCCAGCAGCTCACCCCGGGACAGGCTTTACGAGCAGTACTTC.

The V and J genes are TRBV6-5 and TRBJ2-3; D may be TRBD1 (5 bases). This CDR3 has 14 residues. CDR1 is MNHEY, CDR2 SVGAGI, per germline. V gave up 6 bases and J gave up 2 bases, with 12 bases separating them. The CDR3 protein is CASSDEQVTDTQYF. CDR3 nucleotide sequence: TGTGCCAGCAGCGATGAACAGGTCACAGATACGCAGTATTTT.

The CDR3 sequence: CASSRTHSGTLTGELFF. CDR3 nucleotides: TGTGCCAGCAGTAGAACGCACAGCGGGACTCTCACCGGGGAGCTGTTTTTT. The chain employs TRBV2 and TRBJ2-2, with 7 bases fitting TRBD2. CDR1 and CDR2 (germline): SNHLY, FYNNEI. The ends lost 5 bases at V and 4 bases at J; junction bases unmatched: 13. The CDR3 contains 17 residues.

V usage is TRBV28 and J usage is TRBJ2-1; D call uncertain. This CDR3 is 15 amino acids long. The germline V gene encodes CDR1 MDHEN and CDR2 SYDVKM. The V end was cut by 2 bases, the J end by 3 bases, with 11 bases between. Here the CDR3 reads CASSLTQLDYNEQFF. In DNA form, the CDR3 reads TGTGCCAGCAGTTTAACACAGTTAGACTACAATGAGCAGTTCTTC.

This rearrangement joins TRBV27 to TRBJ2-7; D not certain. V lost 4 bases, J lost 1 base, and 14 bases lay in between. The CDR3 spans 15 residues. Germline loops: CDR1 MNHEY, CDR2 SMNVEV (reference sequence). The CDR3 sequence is CASSSRGSFSYEQYF. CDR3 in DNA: TGTGCCAGCAGTTCCCGCGGCAGCTTTTCCTACGAGCAGTACTTC.

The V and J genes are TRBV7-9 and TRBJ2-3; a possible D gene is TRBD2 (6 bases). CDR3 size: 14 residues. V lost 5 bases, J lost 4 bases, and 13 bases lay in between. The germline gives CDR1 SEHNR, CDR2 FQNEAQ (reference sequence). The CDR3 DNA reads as TGTGCCAGCAGCCTAGATAGCGGTGCAGATACGCAGTATTTT. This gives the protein CASSLDSGADTQYF.

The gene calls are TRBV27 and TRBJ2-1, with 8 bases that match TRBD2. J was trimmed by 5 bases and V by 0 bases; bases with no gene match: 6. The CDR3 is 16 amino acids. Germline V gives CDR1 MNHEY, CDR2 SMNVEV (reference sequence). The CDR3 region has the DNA TGTGCCAGCAGTTTATCGGGCGGGAGGAACGACAATGAGCAGTTCTTC. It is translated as CASSLSGGRNDNEQFF.

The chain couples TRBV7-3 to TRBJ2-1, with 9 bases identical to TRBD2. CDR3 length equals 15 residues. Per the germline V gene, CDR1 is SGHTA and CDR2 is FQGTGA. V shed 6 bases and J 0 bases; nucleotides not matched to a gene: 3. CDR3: CASSLAGSSYNEQFF. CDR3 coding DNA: TGTGCCAGCAGTCTAGCGGGGTCCTCCTACAATGAGCAGTTCTTC.

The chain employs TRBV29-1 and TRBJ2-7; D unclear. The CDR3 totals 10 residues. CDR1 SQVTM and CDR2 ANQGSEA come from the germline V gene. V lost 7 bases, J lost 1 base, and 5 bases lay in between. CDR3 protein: CSALSYEQYF. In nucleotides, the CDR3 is TGCAGCGCTCTTTCCTACGAGCAGTACTTC.

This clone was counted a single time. The CDR3 is CASKSGSSYNEQFF. The CDR3 DNA reads as TGCGCCAGTAAGAGCGGAAGCTCCTACAATGAGCAGTTCTTC. J is TRBJ2-1 and V is TRBV10-1, with D tentatively TRBD2 (5 bases). The CDR3 extends over 14 amino acids. The V end was cut by 9 bases, the J end by 0 bases, with 12 bases between. Germline assignment: CDR1 WNHNN and CDR2 SYGVQD (reference sequence).

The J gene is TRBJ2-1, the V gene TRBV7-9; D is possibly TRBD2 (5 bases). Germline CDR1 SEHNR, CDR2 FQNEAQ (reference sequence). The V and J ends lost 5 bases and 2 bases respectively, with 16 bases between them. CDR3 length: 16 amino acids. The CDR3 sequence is CASSGERRTAYNEQFF. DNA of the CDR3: TGTGCCAGCAGCGGTGAGCGGCGTACGGCCTACAATGAGCAGTTCTTC.

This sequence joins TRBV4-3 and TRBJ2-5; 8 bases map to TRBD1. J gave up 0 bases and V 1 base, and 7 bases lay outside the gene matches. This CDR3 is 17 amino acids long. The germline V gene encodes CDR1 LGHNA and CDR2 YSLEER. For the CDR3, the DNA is TGCGCCAGCAGCCAAGTAAACAGGGGGACTGACCAAGAGACCCAGTACTTC. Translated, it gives CASSQVNRGTDQETQYF.

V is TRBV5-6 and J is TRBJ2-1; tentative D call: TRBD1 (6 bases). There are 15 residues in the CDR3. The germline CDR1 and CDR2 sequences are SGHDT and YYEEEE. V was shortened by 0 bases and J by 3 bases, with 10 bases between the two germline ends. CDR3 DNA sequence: TGTGCCAGCAGCTTGGAGGGACACGGCTACAATGAGCAGTTCTTC. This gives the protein CASSLEGHGYNEQFF.

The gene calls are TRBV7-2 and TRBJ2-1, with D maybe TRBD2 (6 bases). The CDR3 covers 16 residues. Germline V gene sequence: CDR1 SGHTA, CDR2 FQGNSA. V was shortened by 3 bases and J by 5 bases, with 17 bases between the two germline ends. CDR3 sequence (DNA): TGTGCCAGCAGCTTCCTCGGGGCTAGCGACAACAATGAGCAGTTCTTC. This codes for CASSFLGASDNNEQFF.

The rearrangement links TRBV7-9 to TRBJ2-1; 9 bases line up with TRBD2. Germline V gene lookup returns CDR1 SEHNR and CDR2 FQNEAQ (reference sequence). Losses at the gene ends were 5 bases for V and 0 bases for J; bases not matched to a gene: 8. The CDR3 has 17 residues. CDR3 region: CASSPSLSGSSYNEQFF. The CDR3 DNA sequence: TGTGCCAGCAGCCCATCCCTTAGCGGGAGCTCCTACAATGAGCAGTTCTTC.